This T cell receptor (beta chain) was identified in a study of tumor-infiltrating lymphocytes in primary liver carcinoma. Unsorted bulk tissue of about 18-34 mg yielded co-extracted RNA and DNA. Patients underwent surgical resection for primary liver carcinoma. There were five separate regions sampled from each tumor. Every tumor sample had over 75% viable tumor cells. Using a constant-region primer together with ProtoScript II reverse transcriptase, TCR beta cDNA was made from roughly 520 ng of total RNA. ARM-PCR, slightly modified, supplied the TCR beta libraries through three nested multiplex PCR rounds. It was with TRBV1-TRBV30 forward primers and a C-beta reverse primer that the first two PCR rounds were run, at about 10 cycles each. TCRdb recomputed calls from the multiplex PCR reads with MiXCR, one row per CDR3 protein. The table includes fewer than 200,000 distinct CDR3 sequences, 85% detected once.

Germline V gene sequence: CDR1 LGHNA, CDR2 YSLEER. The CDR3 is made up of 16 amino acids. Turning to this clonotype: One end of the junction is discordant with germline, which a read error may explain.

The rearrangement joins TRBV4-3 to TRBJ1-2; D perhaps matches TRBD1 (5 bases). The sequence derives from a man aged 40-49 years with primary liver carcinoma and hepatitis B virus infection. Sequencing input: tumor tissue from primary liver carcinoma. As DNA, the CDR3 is TGCGCCAGCAGCCAGGCATGGGCAGGGAAGAACTATGGCTACACCTTT. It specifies CASSQAWAGKNYGYTF.